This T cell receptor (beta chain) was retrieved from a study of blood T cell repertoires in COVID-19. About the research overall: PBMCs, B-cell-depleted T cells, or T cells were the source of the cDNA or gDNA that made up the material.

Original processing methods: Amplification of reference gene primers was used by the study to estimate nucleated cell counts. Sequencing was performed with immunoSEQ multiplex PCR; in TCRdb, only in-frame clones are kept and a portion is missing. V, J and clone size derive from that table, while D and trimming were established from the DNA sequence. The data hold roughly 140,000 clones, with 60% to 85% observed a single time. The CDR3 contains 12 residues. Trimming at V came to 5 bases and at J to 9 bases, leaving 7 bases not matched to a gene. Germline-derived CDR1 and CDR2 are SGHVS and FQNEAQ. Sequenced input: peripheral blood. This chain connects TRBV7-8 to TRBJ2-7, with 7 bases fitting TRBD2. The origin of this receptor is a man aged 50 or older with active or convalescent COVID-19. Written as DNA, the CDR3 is TGTGCCAGCAGCCCCTGGTGGGGGGGGCAGTACTTC. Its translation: CASSPWWGGQYF.